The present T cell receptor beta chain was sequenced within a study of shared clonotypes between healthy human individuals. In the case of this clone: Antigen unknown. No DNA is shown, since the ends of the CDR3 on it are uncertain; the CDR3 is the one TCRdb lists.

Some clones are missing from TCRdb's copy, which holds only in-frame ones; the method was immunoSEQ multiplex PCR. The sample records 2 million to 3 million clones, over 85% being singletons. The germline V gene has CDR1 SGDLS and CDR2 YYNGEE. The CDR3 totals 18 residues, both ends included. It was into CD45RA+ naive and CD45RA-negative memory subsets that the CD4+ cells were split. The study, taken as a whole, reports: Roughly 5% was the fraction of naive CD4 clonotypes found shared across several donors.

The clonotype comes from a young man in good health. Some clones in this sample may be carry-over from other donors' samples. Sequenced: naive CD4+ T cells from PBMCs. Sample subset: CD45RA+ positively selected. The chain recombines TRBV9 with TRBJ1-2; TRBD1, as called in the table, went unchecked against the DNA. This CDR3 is CASSVELRAGQGAYGYTF.